This TCR beta chain is drawn from a study of CXCR3-negative and CXCR3-positive naive CD8 T cells. Notes on the study in general: CXCR3-expressing naive cells carried TRB CDR3s more hydrophobic than those of CXCR3-negative naive cells.

The libraries of TRB cDNA were prepared using 5' RACE with UMI labels. TCRdb re-called the 5' RACE reads; every CDR3 protein appears as one record, without DNA. The sample table includes some 140,000 distinct CDR3 sequences. Germline CDR1 reads SNHLY; CDR2 reads FYNNEI. The CDR3 is 15 residues long. Comment on this clonotype: The antigen is undetermined.

This receptor was identified in a human donor in good health. Some clones in this sample may be carry-over from other donors' samples. Sequenced sample: naive CXCR3+ CD8+ T cells from blood. Subset denoted: CD45RO-CCR7+CD27+CD95- naive CD8+ T cells expressing CXCR3 (TNR3+). The chain employs TRBV2 and TRBJ1-6; without DNA, the TCRdb call of TRBD1 cannot be checked. The CDR3 region is CASSGTRDKRSPLHF.